This T cell receptor beta chain is from a study of blood T cells in healthy people across ages. Study-level points and caveats: Since the PBMCs were unsorted, naive and antigen-experienced cells could not be conclusively compared.

As for this clonotype: Its antigen is currently unknown.

Looked up from germline, CDR1 is DFQATT and CDR2 is SNEGSKA (reference sequence). Trimming removed 5 bases from V and 5 bases from J, with 16 bases in between. CDR3 size: 14 residues. Donors ranged from about 6 to 95 years old and were healthy Caucasians in Russia. Each of the donors had about 9.9 milliliters of peripheral blood drawn into EDTA-treated Vacutainer tubes. Extracted total RNA amounted to at least 5.5 micrograms for each sample. PCR was performed a second time for about 7 to 12 cycles using a sample-barcoded 5' primer and a J-beta primer mix. TCRdb analysed the 5' RACE reads with MiXCR anew, one entry per CDR3 protein. The sample holds 800,000 to 950,000 distinct CDR3 sequences, around 49% seen once.

This TCR was recovered from a man aged 25 to 40 in good health. Input material: blood. The J gene is TRBJ2-1, the V gene TRBV20-1, with TRBD2 as a possible D gene (5 bases). The DNA for the CDR3 is TGCAGTGCTTCCCCGCGAGGGTTTGACAATGAGCAGTTCTTC. Encoded protein: CSASPRGFDNEQFF.